This T cell receptor beta chain was obtained from a study of blood T cell repertoires in COVID-19. The table came from immunoSEQ multiplex PCR; TCRdb's copy has only in-frame clones and leaves some out. The sample records 360,000 or so clones, 90% being singletons. This CDR3 comprises 15 residues. Germline V gene sequence: CDR1 SGHRS, CDR2 YFSETQ. The V segment lost 4 bases and the J segment 4 bases; nucleotides outside the gene matches: 6. The chain couples TRBV5-1 to TRBJ1-4; 8 nucleotides agree with TRBD1. Sequenced: peripheral blood. This TCR was recovered from a young man with active or convalescent COVID-19. The CDR3 nucleotides are TGCGCCAGCAGCGGACAGGGTCGGAGTAATGAAAAACTGTTTTTT. It encodes CASSGQGRSNEKLFF.